Described below is a single T cell receptor beta chain sequence and its context. Generated by immunoSEQ multiplex PCR, the TCRdb table keeps only in-frame clones and is missing some. This table has roughly 120,000 clones, approximately 90% appearing once. Germline V lookup: CDR1 SNHLY, CDR2 FYNNEI. This CDR3 has 12 residues. Unmatched junction bases numbered 2, after V lost 8 bases and J lost 4 bases. This sample was included in a study of T cell responses to AZD1222 COVID-19 vaccine. The chain recombines TRBV2 with TRBJ2-1, with 7 bases aligning to TRBD2. The receptor was isolated from an adult in good health. The specimen was peripheral blood, collected on day 0 of AZD1222 vaccination. The CDR3 DNA sequence: TGTGCCAGCCAAGCGGGATACAATGAGCAGTTCTTC. Amino acid sequence: CASQAGYNEQFF.